These 22 T cell receptor beta chains share one sample of origin, sequenced in a study of cytomegalovirus exposure and HLA in healthy donors. The PCR was carried out with 60 Vbeta primers and 13 Jbeta primers. The repertoire was sequenced with immunoSEQ multiplex PCR; TCRdb's copy has only in-frame clones and lacks some. In the table there are over 200,000 clones, around 76% of which are singletons. Sequencing was done on a sample of PBMCs. The receptors shown here come from a woman in her forties in good health and CMV-seropositive.

This clone was seen only a few times. The chain uses TRBV19 and TRBJ2-3; TRBD1 is a possible D gene (6 bases). This CDR3 has 14 residues. CDR1 is LNHDA and CDR2 is SQIVND in the germline V gene (reference sequence). V was trimmed by 11 bases and J by 6 bases, leaving 21 bases between them. CDR3: CASGVGLAVDTQYF. The DNA for the CDR3 is TGTGCCTCAGGGGTAGGGCTCGCAGTGGATACGCAGTATTTT. The whole variable domain, filled in from reference TRBV19 and TRBJ2-3, reads DGGITQSPKYLFRKEGQNVTLSCEQNLNHDAMYWYRQDPGQGLRLIYYSQIVNDFQKGDIAEGYSVSREKKESFPLTVTSAQKNPTAFYLCASGVGLAVDTQYFGPGTRLTVL.

The rearrangement joins TRBV29-1 to TRBJ2-7, with 7 bases aligning to TRBD2. Per germline, CDR1 SQVTM and CDR2 ANQGSEA. The CDR3 totals 14 residues. V lost 4 bases to trimming and J lost 2 bases; unmatched junction nucleotides: 8. The CDR3 sequence: CSVGSGRFAYEQYF. The DNA of the CDR3 is TGCAGCGTTGGGTCCGGGAGGTTCGCCTACGAGCAGTACTTC.

The CDR3 sequence: CATSRDPSGGAEEQFF. For the CDR3, the DNA is TGTGCCACCAGCAGAGATCCAAGCGGGGGGGCTGAAGAGCAGTTCTTC. The chain carries TRBV15 and TRBJ2-1; 10 bases line up with TRBD2. V was clipped by 0 bases and J by 10 bases; unmatched bases: 9. The length of the CDR3 is 16 residues. From germline, CDR1 is LNHNV and CDR2 YYDKDF (reference sequence).

The CDR3 region is CSVDDGQREPQETQYF. CDR3 bases: TGCAGCGTTGACGATGGCCAGCGGGAGCCTCAAGAGACCCAGTACTTC. The V gene is TRBV29-1, the J gene TRBJ2-5, with TRBD2 matching over 8 bases. The V segment lost 3 bases and the J segment 2 bases; nucleotides outside the gene matches: 11. The CDR3 has 16 amino acids. From germline, CDR1 is SQVTM and CDR2 ANQGSEA.

V gene TRBV30 combines with J gene TRBJ2-2, with 8 nucleotides matching TRBD2. The CDR3 length is 16 residues. V trimming: 0 bases; J trimming: 3 bases; junction bases outside the gene matches: 6. CDR1 is GTSNPN, CDR2 SVGIG, per germline (reference sequence). The CDR3 nucleotides are TGTGCCTGGAGTGTCCGGGGGGGCTGGGACACCGGGGAGCTGTTTTTT. Encoded protein: CAWSVRGGWDTGELFF.

The CDR3 nucleotides are TGTGCCAGCAGTCGGACAGGGGAGTACAATCAGCCCCAGCATTTT. Its protein is CASSRTGEYNQPQHF. The chain couples TRBV6-5 to TRBJ1-5; TRBD1 matches at 9 bases. Trimming removed 5 bases from V and 3 bases from J; junction bases left unmatched: 5. Looked up from germline, CDR1 is MNHEY and CDR2 is SVGAGI. CDR3 size: 15 residues.

This clone was detected once. The chain uses TRBV29-1 and TRBJ1-1; TRBD1 might be the D (6 bases). Deletions cut 6 bases from V and 0 bases from J, with 14 bases between. Germline-derived CDR1 and CDR2 are SQVTM and ANQGSEA. The CDR3 extends over 14 amino acids. The DNA of the CDR3 is TGCAGCGTCTCACAGGGTCCCATGAACACTGAAGCTTTCTTT. Translated: CSVSQGPMNTEAFF.

V and J are TRBV19 and TRBJ1-2, with a tentative D call TRBD1 (5 bases). The CDR3 sequence is 15 residues long. Per germline, CDR1 LNHDA and CDR2 SQIVND (reference sequence). Between the trimmed V and J ends, which lost 4 bases and 2 bases, there was a span of 14 bases. The CDR3 here is CASSKDSTGNYGYTF. CDR3 nucleotide sequence: TGTGCCAGTAGTAAGGATTCCACAGGCAACTATGGCTACACCTTC.

The rearrangement links TRBV6-1 to TRBJ2-2; TRBD1 might be the D (5 bases). Trimming removed 11 bases from V and 7 bases from J, with 17 bases in between. CDR1 and CDR2 (germline): MNHNS, SASEGT. The CDR3 sequence is 13 residues long. CDR3 in DNA: TGTGCCCTTCAGCCCAGGGCGATCGGGGAGCTGTTTTTT. Protein sequence: CALQPRAIGELFF.

The V gene is TRBV6-4, the J gene TRBJ2-1, with 9 nucleotides matching TRBD2. Germline lookup yields CDR1 MRHNA and CDR2 SNTAGT. J lost 9 bases, V lost 0 bases, and 6 bases had no gene match. The length of the CDR3 is 15 residues. CDR3 in amino acids: CASSDSIAGAREQFF. The CDR3 nucleotides read TGTGCCAGCAGTGACTCCATAGCGGGAGCGCGTGAGCAGTTCTTC.

The DNA of the CDR3 is TGTGCCAGCAGGTTAAGCGGGAGGCCATCCTACGAGCAGTACTTC. Encoded protein: CASRLSGRPSYEQYF. V and J are TRBV7-2 and TRBJ2-7; 9 bases match TRBD2. This CDR3 has 15 residues. J was trimmed by 1 base and V by 6 bases; bases with no gene match: 7. The V gene's germline CDR1 is SGHTA and CDR2 FQGNSA. The full variable domain, with the rest looked up from reference TRBV7-2 and TRBJ2-7, is GAGVSQSPSNKVTEKGKDVELRCDPISGHTALYWYRQSLGQGLEFLIYFQGNSAPDKSGLPSDRFSAERTGGSVSTLTIQRTQQEDSAVYLCASRLSGRPSYEQYFGPGTRLTVT.

J is TRBJ2-5 and V is TRBV5-1; D possibly corresponds to TRBD1 (7 bases). V shed 4 bases and J shed 3 bases, with 13 bases lying between them. Germline-derived CDR1 and CDR2 are SGHRS and YFSETQ. The CDR3 runs 14 residues. The DNA of the CDR3 is TGCGCCAGCAGCCGCGGGGACAGCAAAGAGACCCAGTACTTC. It specifies CASSRGDSKETQYF.

J is TRBJ2-7 and V is TRBV7-2; 11 bases are shared with TRBD2. The CDR3 totals 16 residues. Germline assignment: CDR1 SGHTA and CDR2 FQGNSA. V gave up 4 bases and J gave up 0 bases; unmatched junction bases: 5. The CDR3 reads CASSWVAGGVSYEQYF. CDR3 nucleotide sequence: TGTGCCAGCAGCTGGGTAGCGGGAGGGGTCTCCTACGAGCAGTACTTC.

V and J are TRBV15 and TRBJ2-7; 8 bases fit TRBD1. CDR1 is LNHNV, CDR2 YYDKDF, per germline (reference sequence). This CDR3 is 16 amino acids long. V was pared by 4 bases and J by 2 bases, with 10 bases of the junction left unmatched. The CDR3 DNA reads TGTGCCACCAGCACCCGAACCCCAGGGGGCCCCTACGAGCAGTACTTC. This gives the protein CATSTRTPGGPYEQYF.

The chain joins TRBV2 to TRBJ2-7; 7 nucleotides match TRBD1. CDR3 size: 15 residues. J gave up 5 bases and V 5 bases, and 12 bases lay outside the gene matches. In germline, CDR1 is SNHLY, CDR2 FYNNEI. In DNA form, the CDR3 reads TGTGCCAGCAGTTCAAGACAGGGAATATTGAACGAGCAGTACTTC. It translates to CASSSRQGILNEQYF.

This clone was detected a few times. The chain joins TRBV5-1 to TRBJ1-1; TRBD1 aligns across 8 bases. The germline CDR1 and CDR2 sequences are SGHRS and YFSETQ. The CDR3 consists of 16 residues. The V segment lost 3 bases and the J segment 4 bases; nucleotides outside the gene matches: 11. As DNA, the CDR3 is TGCGCCAGCAGCTACTCGAATTCAGGGGGCCTCACTGAAGCTTTCTTT. Translation gives CASSYSNSGGLTEAFF.

This clone was picked up one time. The chain couples TRBV30 to TRBJ2-3; 12 bases fit TRBD2. The germline gives CDR1 GTSNPN, CDR2 SVGIG (reference sequence). The J segment lost 7 bases and the V segment lost 6 bases, leaving 5 bases of the junction unmatched. This CDR3 has 13 amino acids. CDR3 protein: CACETSGRNTQYF. The CDR3, as DNA: TGTGCCTGTGAGACTAGCGGGAGAAATACGCAGTATTTT.

This clone was detected only a few times. The chain combines TRBV6-5 with TRBJ1-2; 7 bases map to TRBD1. V was pared by 5 bases and J by 4 bases, with 10 bases of the junction left unmatched. This CDR3 comprises 15 residues. Germline CDR1 is MNHEY and CDR2 is SVGAGI. The CDR3 here is CASSRGQETTYGYTF. The DNA of the CDR3 is TGTGCCAGCAGTCGAGGACAGGAAACTACCTATGGCTACACCTTC.

The chain has TRBV4-3 and TRBJ2-5; possibly TRBD1 for D (7 bases). V lost 0 bases, J lost 11 bases, and 25 bases lay in between. CDR3 length: 17 residues. The germline CDR1 and CDR2 sequences are LGHNA and YSLEER. In DNA form, the CDR3 reads TGCGCCAGCAGCCAAGAAGGGGGCGGGACCGAAGCGAGGGTACAGTACTTC. Its translation: CASSQEGGGTEARVQYF.

The chain employs TRBV13 and TRBJ1-5, with D uncertain. The CDR3 spans 14 residues. Trimming cost V 7 bases and J 0 bases, with 10 bases left between them. Germline CDR1 PRHDT, CDR2 FYEKMQ (reference sequence). CDR3 sequence: CASTISNSNQPQHF. As DNA, the CDR3 is TGTGCCAGCACCATATCTAATAGCAATCAGCCCCAGCATTTT.

The V call is TRBV7-2, the J call TRBJ2-7, with D tentatively TRBD2 (5 bases). Trimming took off 1 base at V and 3 bases at J, with 13 bases between the two ends. From germline, CDR1 is SGHTA and CDR2 FQGNSA. There are 15 residues in the CDR3. Here the CDR3 reads CASSLVMAGDYEQYF. CDR3 sequence (DNA): TGTGCCAGCAGCTTAGTAATGGCCGGGGACTACGAGCAGTACTTC.

This chain uses TRBV15 with TRBJ2-5; possibly TRBD1 for D (6 bases). V lost 0 bases to trimming and J lost 0 bases, with 11 bases between them. Germline V gene lookup returns CDR1 LNHNV and CDR2 YYDKDF (reference sequence). This CDR3 spans 16 amino acids. CDR3: CATSRDRRQDQETQYF. The CDR3 coding sequence is TGTGCCACCAGCAGAGATCGCAGACAGGACCAAGAGACCCAGTACTTC.